These T cell receptor delta chains were read from a single sample in a study of gamma-delta chains in newborns, infants, children. TCRdb processed the reads again with the CATT caller. This table holds some 4,800 delta-chain clones, about 38% found once. Sequencing input: blood. Source of these receptors: a child who received the measles vaccine. Each CDR3 is given with its conserved first and last residue. Each record gives: V gene, J gene, clone size, CDR3 protein. Clone size is shown for a subset of rows, as once, few, many or a class of expanded clone.

TRDV1	TRDJ1	-	CALGESRPRPSYVGDTRYTDKLIF
TRDV1	TRDJ1	-	CALGEGGIFWTDKLIF
TRDV1	TRDJ1	-	CALGEANGYWGKRGDKLIF
TRDV1	TRDJ1	-	CALGERKLLRQLRGFTLQGLIF
TRAV29/DV5	TRDJ1	few	CAARVLPAYWGTLRLYTDKLIF
TRDV3	TRDJ1	-	CAFSDPPYTDKLIF
TRDV2	TRDJ2	-	CACDTVGLSSTAQLFF
TRDV1	TRDJ1	-	CALGEFSDTGVKSDTDKLIF
TRDV1	TRDJ1	-	CALGEPAPDGKLIF
TRDV1	TRDJ1	few	CALGELWGFPYTDKLIF
TRDV1	TRDJ1	-	CALGETGFPIGSYTDKLIF
TRDV1	TRDJ1	-	CALGVSPLAFLRVWGSELIF
TRDV3	TRDJ1	-	CAFKYPLLGDRGETDKLIF
TRDV1	TRDJ1	few	CALGDHGVFRYTDKLIF
TRDV2	TRDJ3	few	CACDTARLPSSWDTRQMFF
TRDV2	TRDJ1	few	CACGSGGPYTDKLIF
TRDV1	TRDJ1	few	CALGPDLPLWGIPFSYTDKLIF
TRDV1	TRDJ1	once	CALGEFPTWGIVTDKLIF
TRDV2	TRDJ3	medium-sized	CACDTLGDYPSWDTRQMFF
TRDV3	TRDJ1	few	CAFPITSLKGDTAGYTDKLIF
TRDV2	TRDJ1	few	CACDATGIGVTDKLIF
TRDV3	TRDJ1	few	CAFGPQLPPKWWGIPDKLIF
TRDV1	TRDJ1	-	CALGELGFPVLGAGDKLIF
TRDV1	TRDJ1	-	CALGERPYDTDKLIF
TRDV3	TRDJ1	large	CASRFGYWGTSTDKLIF
TRDV1	TRDJ1	once	CALGELFLRGVGVLGDSKNLYTDKLIF
TRDV1	TRDJ1	few	CALGERPRLLLYWGVLYTDKLIF
TRDV1	TRDJ1	-	CALGGPFLRLGATDKLIF
TRDV2	TRDJ1	medium-sized	CACRVFLQVGGRTDKLIF
TRDV2	TRDJ3	-	CACDTSWGMPASSWDTRQMFF
TRDV3	TRDJ1	few	CAFMRPLLYWGLYTDKLIF
TRDV1	TRDJ1	-	CALGENGGLTDKLIF
TRDV2	TRDJ3	few	CACDTDITTTTRQMFF
TRDV1	TRDJ1	-	CALGDPYKSYGWGRRLIF
TRDV2	TRDJ3	few	CACDTGWGIRPSSWDTRQMFF
TRDV1	TRDJ1	-	CALGELEYPVPYWGIIGYTDKLIF
TRDV1	TRDJ1	few	CALGELASQFSPWGPHTDKLIF
TRDV1	TRDJ1	-	CALWEPRAPPNFYWGIRETLYTDKLIF
TRDV3	TRDJ1	-	CAGGYGAHTDKLIF
TRDV1	TRDJ1	-	CALGEIDPSPFPLLGVNTDKLIF
TRDV2	TRDJ3	-	CACDTAAFPYWGTHPPWDTRQMFF
TRDV1	TRDJ3	-	CALGETHPVWGIWETWDTRQMFF
TRDV1	TRDJ1	-	CALGNPPPTCPVLGDKMADKLIF